The clone carrying this T cell receptor beta chain was counted a few times. Its antigen is undetermined. This sample is part of a study of human T cells and chemical hapten exposure. In the study overall: Patch tests put 0.01% DPC on the upper back, read at 6 days.

TCRdb reprocessed the RACE reads via MiXCR and lists one record per CDR3 protein. Among approximately 79,000 distinct CDR3 sequences listed, over 9% were seen once. Notes on the study in general: TCRs at high frequency, those above 1 in 1000, did not change with DPC sensitization.

Germline V gene lookup returns CDR1 SGHAT and CDR2 FQNNGV. V dropped 1 base and J dropped 5; count of bases not matched to a gene: 6. The CDR3 has 16 amino acids. Described time point: patch test 1, 2 weeks after DPC sensitization. The treatment is: therapeutic diphenylcyclopropenone sensitization with weekly scalp DPC. The source material was whole blood, sampled in connection with sensitization to the hapten diphenylcyclopropenone (DPC). The clonotype was recovered from a woman in her fifties or sixties with alopecia areata. Some clones in this sample may be carry-over from other donors' samples. The chain is built from TRBV11-2 and TRBJ2-7, with TRBD2 matching over 12 bases. CDR3 amino acids: CASSLALAGGPHEQYF. In DNA form, the CDR3 reads TGTGCCAGCAGCTTAGCTCTAGCGGGAGGGCCGCACGAGCAGTACTTC.